Listed below are T cell receptor beta chains from one sample, sequenced in a study of blood T cell repertoires in COVID-19. The method was immunoSEQ multiplex PCR; TCRdb's version includes in-frame clones alone and lacks a portion of them. This table has 410,000 or so clones, approximately 90% appearing once. The material sequenced was peripheral blood. The origin of the receptors is a woman in her 40s with COVID-19, enrolled during active disease. The conserved cysteine and the conserved F or W are not part of the CDR3 here. Clone size appears in some rows only: once, few, many, or a class for an expanded clone.

TRBJ1-2,-,TRBV28,ASSSLDRVVSYGYT
TRBJ1-6,-,TRBV28,ASSPTGEGPSPLH
TRBJ1-1,-,TRBV5-4,ASSSGGTGPPWGAF
TRBJ2-3,-,TRBV2,ASSTGFRADTQY
TRBJ2-5,-,TRBV5-1,ASSLALQYQETQY
TRBJ1-6,-,TRBV9,ASSLDREWGRSPLH
TRBJ2-7,-,TRBV5-5,ASSFRQDKGREQY
TRBJ1-5,-,TRBV5-4,ASSKDRANQPQH
TRBJ1-2,-,TRBV15,ATSRDRLGGGYT
TRBJ1-1,-,TRBV7-9,ASSFPAGPMNTEAF
TRBJ2-3,few,TRBV6-1,ASSERGTDTQY
TRBJ1-3,once,TRBV18,ASSPTGGSSGNTIY
TRBJ2-2,-,TRBV15,ATSDPEGAGELF
TRBJ2-7,-,TRBV9,ASSPRGGYEQY
TRBJ2-2,-,TRBV2,ASSGQGWAGELF
TRBJ2-7,-,TRBV12-3/TRBV12-4,ASSPPAGAEQY
TRBJ1-1,-,TRBV6-6,ASSLQPGTPNTEAF
TRBJ2-1,once,TRBV18,ASSPGGFYNEQF
TRBJ1-6,once,TRBV28,ASSLGQGSSPLH
TRBJ1-5,once,TRBV28,ASSLTGQTEYSNQPQH
TRBJ2-2,-,TRBV19,ASSMIELTGELF
TRBJ2-2,-,TRBV24-1,ATRGQGNTGELF
TRBJ1-4,-,TRBV28,ASSYRLATNEKLF
TRBJ1-2,few,TRBV28,ASSLSDGKGRLYGYT
TRBJ2-7,-,TRBV29-1,SVDFAGGVEQY
TRBJ2-3,-,TRBV7-2,ASSPPGEDTQY
TRBJ1-4,-,TRBV5-6,ASYGFDEKLF
TRBJ1-1,-,TRBV6-5,APRRTEAF
TRBJ1-2,-,TRBV6-2/TRBV6-3,ASSHPDRLGTYGYT
TRBJ2-1,-,TRBV7-3,ASSPTGDVYNEQF
TRBJ1-1,-,TRBV19,ASRETGLGTEAF
TRBJ2-1,-,TRBV7-2,ASSFDPLAGASYNEQF
TRBJ2-3,-,TRBV29-1,SVGLAVSSTDTQY
TRBJ1-5,-,TRBV12-3/TRBV12-4,ASSLANQPQH
TRBJ1-2,-,TRBV5-1,ASSFDAGTGTNYGYT
TRBJ2-1,-,TRBV27,ASSPGTSGRNEQF
TRBJ2-7,-,TRBV6-6,ASSYSSGHEQY
TRBJ2-7,-,TRBV9,ASSLTAGGLYYEQY
TRBJ2-7,-,TRBV7-9,ASSLDYDLPD
TRBJ2-1,-,TRBV5-1,ASSPQAGGWGNEQF
TRBJ2-1,-,TRBV7-6,ASSLTGTYNEQF
TRBJ1-1,-,TRBV12-5,ASGLSDSSEAF
TRBJ1-1,-,TRBV5-5,ASSLIGGNTEAF
TRBJ2-3,-,TRBV18,ASSPETVVTDTQY
TRBJ1-1,once,TRBV28,ASSLFGVNTEAF
TRBJ2-2,-,TRBV27,ASSPVAGATGELF
TRBJ1-1,once,TRBV28,ASSHSPPRGTEAF
TRBJ1-2,-,TRBV28,ASSLPDYGYT
TRBJ2-1,-,TRBV2,ASSAGGPREQF
TRBJ2-3,-,TRBV19,ASSSGSDTDTQY
TRBJ2-5,-,TRBV20-1,SASFKARETQY
TRBJ1-2,-,TRBV19,ASKDRVALSRGYT
TRBJ2-2,-,TRBV27,ASSLSLLAGDTGELF